The clone carrying this T cell receptor beta chain has a handful of counts. Antigen specificity is unknown. Using immunoSEQ multiplex PCR, the repertoire was profiled, and TCRdb retains in-frame clones only, with some absent. Of roughly 320,000 clones detected, about 82% appear once; the ten largest clones hold around 1.9%. Germline V gene lookup returns CDR1 SGHTA and CDR2 FQGNSA. This CDR3 contains 13 residues. J gave up 8 bases and V 5 bases, and 6 bases lay outside the gene matches. These data are taken from a study of Ad26.COV2.S vaccination and SARS-CoV-2 variants. The overall study: Intramuscular Ad26.COV2.S at 5x10^10 or 1x10^11 viral particles. Study-level results: Post-vaccination breadth of spike-specific CD8+ and CD4+ T cell responses was reportedly substantial. An underestimation of total T cell responses may have resulted from the TCR breadth and depth analyses.

The treatment is: some 20 received Ad26.COV2.S at low or high dose, single or two shots; 5 received placebo; per-sample allocation not given. Specimen acquisition occurred on day 63 following the initial vaccine or placebo injection. Donation was by an adult aged 18-55 years who was in Boston. This clonotype originated in a person between 18 and 65 years old who received the Ad26.COV2.S COVID-19 vaccine or a placebo. The J gene is TRBJ1-1, the V gene TRBV7-2; 9 bases are shared with TRBD1. The source was peripheral blood, collected in a trial of Ad26.COV2.S vaccine versus placebo. In DNA, the CDR3 is TGTGCCAGCAGCCCACAGGGGGCTTCAGAAGCTTTCTTT. Amino acid sequence: CASSPQGASEAFF. Combining the CDR3 with reference TRBV7-2 and TRBJ1-1 gives the whole variable domain GAGVSQSPSNKVTEKGKDVELRCDPISGHTALYWYRQSLGQGLEFLIYFQGNSAPDKSGLPSDRFSAERTGGSVSTLTIQRTQQEDSAVYLCASSPQGASEAFFGQGTRLTVV.